This TCR beta chain was observed in a study of monozygotic twins with cystic fibrosis. This CDR3 has 15 residues. V was shortened by 0 bases and J by 1 base, with 8 bases between the two germline ends. Germline values: CDR1 MRHNA, CDR2 SNTAGT. The assay was immunoSEQ multiplex PCR, and TCRdb's table has in-frame clones only and misses some. The data hold around 34,000 clones, with about 92% observed a single time. What was sequenced was blood. This receptor was taken from a girl aged 2 to 9 with cystic fibrosis. The J gene is TRBJ2-3, the V gene TRBV6-4; D gene uncertain. The CDR3: CASSDSKERTDTQYF. CDR3 nucleotides: TGTGCCAGCAGTGACTCGAAAGAGCGCACAGATACGCAGTATTTT.